Shown below are 9 T cell receptor beta chains from a single sample sequenced in a study of cytomegalovirus exposure and HLA in healthy donors (dated 2017 in TCRdb). Library preparation used the immunoSEQ multiplex PCR assay. For the multiplex PCR, a mixture combining 60 forward primers for TCR Vbeta segments and 13 reverse primers for TCR Jbeta segments was used. Drawn from immuneACCESS, this table holds only the in-frame rearrangements with V and J called that TCRdb kept. Clones are partly lost; checked studies trace under half to an unresolved V gene and leave the rest unexplained. The sample table records 150,000 or so clones; approximately 77% of these occur just once. Of the sample, approximately 2.3% is held by the ten largest clones. Sequences were obtained from PBMCs. The receptors derive from a female donor in good health and CMV-seronegative.

The genes are TRBV27 and TRBJ2-3; D is possibly TRBD2 (5 bases). The CDR3 is 16 residues long. Germline CDR1 MNHEY, CDR2 SMNVEV (reference sequence). V lost 5 bases and J 0 bases, leaving 15 bases between the germline ends. The CDR3 bases are TGTGCCAGCAGTCCACGGACTGGCCCTAGCACAGATACGCAGTATTTT. It translates to CASSPRTGPSTDTQYF.

The gene calls are TRBV6-5 and TRBJ2-4, with TRBD1 matching over 11 bases. This CDR3 has 15 residues. CDR1 and CDR2 from the germline V gene are MNHEY and SVGAGI. V dropped 6 bases and J dropped 9; count of bases not matched to a gene: 10. CDR3 loop: CASRLDRGRVGIQYF. CDR3 nucleotides: TGTGCCAGCAGACTGGACAGGGGGCGGGTAGGCATTCAGTACTTC.

There are a few counts of this clone. An end of the junction differs from the germline gene, which may be a read error. The chain carries TRBV7-9 and TRBJ1-5, with unresolved D. Germline values: CDR1 SEHNR, CDR2 FQNEAQ (reference sequence). The CDR3 contains 15 residues. The CDR3 protein is CSSSSGLNQDQPQHF. CDR3 DNA sequence: TGTTCCAGCAGCTCCGGCCTCAACCAGGATCAGCCCCAGCATTTT. Looking up the rest from reference TRBV7-9 and TRBJ1-5 gives the full variable domain: DTGVSQNPRHKITKRGQNVTFRCDPISEHNRLYWYRQTLGQGPEFLTYFQNEAQLEKSRLLSDRFSAERPKGSFSTLEIQRTEQGDSAMYLCSSSSGLNQDQPQHFGDGTRLSIL.

J is TRBJ1-4 and V is TRBV19, with D unclear. The CDR3 has 18 amino acids. The ends were cut back, 3 bases at V and 7 bases at J, with 24 bases in the middle. Looked up from germline, CDR1 is LNHDA and CDR2 is SQIVND (reference sequence). This CDR3 is CASSIPWYDGSGGEKLFF. The CDR3 DNA sequence: TGTGCCAGTAGTATTCCCTGGTACGACGGGTCTGGCGGTGAAAAACTGTTTTTT.

The V call is TRBV6-1, the J call TRBJ1-6; D is perhaps TRBD1 (6 bases). CDR3 length: 14 residues. The ends were cut back, 4 bases at V and 4 bases at J, with 8 bases in the middle. Per the germline V gene, CDR1 is MNHNS and CDR2 is SASEGT. CDR3 amino acids: CASSGGPYNSPLHF. In DNA, the CDR3 is TGTGCCAGCAGTGGGGGGCCTTATAATTCACCCCTCCACTTT.

The chain has TRBV28 and TRBJ1-2, with TRBD1 matching 7 bases. The ends lost 2 bases at V and 5 bases at J; junction bases unmatched: 2. Germline V gene data show CDR1 as MDHEN and CDR2 as SYDVKM. The CDR3 totals 13 residues. The CDR3, as DNA: TGTGCCAGCAGTTTAACAGGGGTATATGGCTACACCTTC. Translation: CASSLTGVYGYTF.

The CDR3 bases are TGTGCGGGGCAGGGCGAAGCTGAAGCTTTCTTT. Amino acid sequence: CAGQGEAEAFF. The V gene is TRBV9, the J gene TRBJ1-1, with D possibly TRBD1 on 5 matching bases. The CDR3 loop spans 11 amino acids. Germline V lookup: CDR1 SGDLS, CDR2 YYNGEE.

The chain carries TRBV19 and TRBJ2-1, with 10 bases aligning to TRBD2. Germline loops: CDR1 LNHDA, CDR2 SQIVND (reference sequence). This CDR3 has 17 residues. The V and J ends lost 3 bases and 6 bases, in that order; junction bases with no gene match: 11. The CDR3 spells CASSIPPAGGGRNEQFF. CDR3 coding DNA: TGTGCCAGTAGTATTCCCCCAGCGGGAGGGGGCCGCAATGAGCAGTTCTTC.

This chain joins TRBV20-1 and TRBJ1-1; no reliable D call. V lost 6 bases and J lost 7, with 12 bases in between. Per germline, CDR1 DFQATT and CDR2 SNEGSKA (reference sequence). This CDR3 is 11 amino acids long. CDR3 in DNA: TGCAGTGCCCGCGGGGTGGGTGAAGCTTTCTTT. Residues: CSARGVGEAFF.